The next 4 T cell receptor beta chains were all read from a single sample in a study of control samples from healthy donors and cancer patients. The table came from immunoSEQ multiplex PCR; TCRdb's copy has only in-frame clones and leaves some out. The repertoire holds about 130,000 clones, with more than 90% as singletons. The sample was blood. These receptors were taken from a man between 18 and 29 years old in good health.

The chain couples TRBV2 to TRBJ1-2, with D perhaps TRBD1 (6 bases). The CDR3 has 15 amino acids. V was trimmed by 6 bases and J by 4 bases, leaving 18 bases between them. Germline V CDR1 and CDR2: SNHLY, FYNNEI. The CDR3 sequence: CASRETTGTTYGYTF. In nucleotides, the CDR3 is TGTGCCAGCAGGGAAACTACCGGGACAACCTATGGCTACACCTTC.

This rearrangement joins TRBV25-1 to TRBJ2-2; no clear D gene. The CDR3 spans 11 residues. V lost 6 bases and J 5 bases, leaving 4 bases between the germline ends. CDR1 and CDR2 from the germline V gene are MGHDK and SYGVNS. The CDR3, as DNA: TGTGCCAGCAGCGCGACCGGGGAGCTGTTTTTT. Protein: CASSATGELFF.

The chain carries TRBV20-1 and TRBJ1-1; D unclear. The CDR3 length is 10 residues. V shed 7 bases and J shed 7 bases, with 10 bases lying between them. The germline gives CDR1 DFQATT, CDR2 SNEGSKA (reference sequence). The CDR3 bases are TGCAGTGTTCGATCCTTTGAAGCTTTCTTT. Translating gives CSVRSFEAFF.

The rearrangement links TRBV7-9 to TRBJ1-1; D may be TRBD1 (5 bases). CDR1 is SEHNR, CDR2 FQNEAQ, per germline (reference sequence). The CDR3 is 13 residues long. Trimming took 5 bases from V and 1 from J, leaving 8 bases between them. The CDR3 DNA reads TGTGCCAGCAGCCTAGGACAGAACACTGAAGCTTTCTTT. Residues: CASSLGQNTEAFF.